What follows describes a single T cell receptor (beta chain). The CDR3 spans 17 residues. Per the germline V gene, CDR1 is SSHAT and CDR2 is FNYEAQ (reference sequence). Trimming cost V 5 bases and J 6 bases, with 23 bases left between them. The sample originates from a study of shared clonotypes between healthy human individuals. Researchers partitioned CD4+ cells into CD45RA+ naive and CD45RA-negative memory subsets. Sequencing used immunoSEQ multiplex PCR; TCRdb keeps in-frame clones, though not all of them. The sample contains about 2.5 million clones, roughly 90% of which appear only once. This receptor was identified in a man in his late teens or twenties in good health. Some clones in this sample may be carry-over from other donors' samples. The specimen was naive CD4+ T cells from PBMCs. This sample's subset: CD45RA+ positively selected. This chain joins TRBV7-7 and TRBJ2-1; D might be TRBD1 or TRBD2, each matching 5 bases. CDR3 DNA sequence: TGTGCCAGCAGCCCTTCCCCCCGGGGCCCTCTTGGCAATGAGCAGTTCTTC. Protein product: CASSPSPRGPLGNEQFF.